This record concerns one TCR beta chain sequence. Its antigen remains unidentified. Trimming cost V 5 bases and J 6 bases; bases outside gene matches: 10. The CDR3 runs to 17 residues. CDR1 is SGHTA, CDR2 FQGNSA, per germline. These data are taken from a study of T cell repertoires in cytomegalovirus infection. Study details: Recently identified HLA-C-restricted CMV epitopes were among the peptides used. Public signatures in TCR beta pointed to CMV infection and matching HLA type.

TCRdb re-called the reads with MiXCR, one entry per CDR3 protein. The table includes a few hundred thousand distinct CDR3 sequences, around 40% detected once. Study observations and caveats: Clonotype analysis showed dominance of the ex vivo response by HLA-C-restricted CMV-specific TCR beta clonotypes.

This TCR came from a human donor in good health (CMV status not recorded). Some clones in this sample may be carry-over from other donors' samples. The chain is built from TRBV7-2 and TRBJ2-3, with 14 bases that match TRBD2. The sample in question was cultured PBMCs, obtained from culture after CMV antigen stimulation. The CDR3 bases are TGTGCCAGCAGCCTTGGGACTAGCGGGGGACTGGTGGATACGCAGTATTTT. Translation: CASSLGTSGGLVDTQYF.